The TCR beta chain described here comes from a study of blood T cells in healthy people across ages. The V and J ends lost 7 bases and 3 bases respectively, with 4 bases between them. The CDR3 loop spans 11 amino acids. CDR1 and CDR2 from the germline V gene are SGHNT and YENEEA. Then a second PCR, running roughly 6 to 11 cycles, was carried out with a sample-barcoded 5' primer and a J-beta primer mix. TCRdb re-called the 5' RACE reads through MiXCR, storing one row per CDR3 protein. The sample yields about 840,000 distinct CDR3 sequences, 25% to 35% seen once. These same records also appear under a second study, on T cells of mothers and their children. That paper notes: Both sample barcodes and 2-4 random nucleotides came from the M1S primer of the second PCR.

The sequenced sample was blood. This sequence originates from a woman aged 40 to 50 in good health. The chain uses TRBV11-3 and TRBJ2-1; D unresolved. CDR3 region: CASTSYNEQFF. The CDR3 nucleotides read TGTGCCAGCACAAGCTACAATGAGCAGTTCTTC.